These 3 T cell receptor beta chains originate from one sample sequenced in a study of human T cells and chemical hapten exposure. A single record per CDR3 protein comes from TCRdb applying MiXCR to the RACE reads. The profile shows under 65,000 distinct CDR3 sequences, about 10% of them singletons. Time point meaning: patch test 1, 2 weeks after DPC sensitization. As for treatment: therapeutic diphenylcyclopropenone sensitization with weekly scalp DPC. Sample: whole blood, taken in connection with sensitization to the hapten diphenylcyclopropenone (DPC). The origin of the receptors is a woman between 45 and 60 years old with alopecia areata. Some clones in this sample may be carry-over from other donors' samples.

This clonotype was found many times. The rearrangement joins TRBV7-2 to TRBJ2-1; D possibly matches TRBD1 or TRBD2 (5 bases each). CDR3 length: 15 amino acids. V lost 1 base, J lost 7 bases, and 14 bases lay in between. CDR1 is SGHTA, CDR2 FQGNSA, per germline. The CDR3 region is CASSLVGMGVNEQFF. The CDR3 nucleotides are TGTGCCAGCAGCTTAGTGGGTATGGGGGTAAATGAGCAGTTCTTC.

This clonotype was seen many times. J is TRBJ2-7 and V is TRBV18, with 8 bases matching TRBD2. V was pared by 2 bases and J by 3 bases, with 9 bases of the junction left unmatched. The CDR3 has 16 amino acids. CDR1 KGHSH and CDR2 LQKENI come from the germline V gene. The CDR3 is CASSPFTSGNFYEQYF. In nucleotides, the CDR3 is TGTGCCAGCTCACCATTTACTAGCGGAAATTTCTACGAGCAGTACTTC. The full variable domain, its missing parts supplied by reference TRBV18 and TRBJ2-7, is NAGVMQNPRHLVRRRGQEARLRCSPMKGHSHVYWYRQLPEEGLKFMVYLQKENIIDESGMPKERFSAEFPKEGPSILRIQQVVRGDSAAYFCASSPFTSGNFYEQYFGPGTRLTVT.

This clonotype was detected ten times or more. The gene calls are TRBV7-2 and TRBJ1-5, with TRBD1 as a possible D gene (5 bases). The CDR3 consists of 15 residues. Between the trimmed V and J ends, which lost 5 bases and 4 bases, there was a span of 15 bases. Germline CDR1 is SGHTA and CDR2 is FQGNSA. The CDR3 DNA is TGTGCCAGCAGCCGATACACGGGGCAAAATCAGCCCCAGCATTTT. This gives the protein CASSRYTGQNQPQHF.